This T cell receptor beta chain was profiled in a study of CD8+CD57+ T cells in acquired aplastic anemia. Study summary: On average, sorted CD4+ and CD8+ cells gave roughly 3 ug of DNA. Reads per healthy sample averaged about 10.8 million (CD4+) and under 12 million (CD8+). Study-wide points: Patients showed no significant difference from controls in CD8+ Simpson's diversity. Patients and controls had in common twenty-nine CD8+ CDR3 sequences.

CDR3 and TCR beta VDJ profiling relied on a genomic DNA template. One entry per CDR3 protein results from TCRdb running MiXCR on the reads. Of about 190,000 distinct CDR3 sequences in the sample, around half were seen once. CDR1 is SEHNR, CDR2 FQNEAQ, per germline (reference sequence). With 1 base removed from V and 3 bases from J, the gap between germline ends came to 14 bases. CDR3 size: 16 residues. This clonotype was picked up many times. Its antigen is not known. Specimen: sorted CD4+, CD8+, or CD8+CD57+ T cells (not recorded which) from PBMCs. The sequence came from a human donor in good health, serving as a control. V gene TRBV7-9 combines with J gene TRBJ2-3; either TRBD1 or TRBD2 may supply D (5 bases each). The CDR3 DNA is TGTGCCAGCAGCTTAGGACCCCCGGGACCTACAGATACGCAGTATTTT. Its protein is CASSLGPPGPTDTQYF.